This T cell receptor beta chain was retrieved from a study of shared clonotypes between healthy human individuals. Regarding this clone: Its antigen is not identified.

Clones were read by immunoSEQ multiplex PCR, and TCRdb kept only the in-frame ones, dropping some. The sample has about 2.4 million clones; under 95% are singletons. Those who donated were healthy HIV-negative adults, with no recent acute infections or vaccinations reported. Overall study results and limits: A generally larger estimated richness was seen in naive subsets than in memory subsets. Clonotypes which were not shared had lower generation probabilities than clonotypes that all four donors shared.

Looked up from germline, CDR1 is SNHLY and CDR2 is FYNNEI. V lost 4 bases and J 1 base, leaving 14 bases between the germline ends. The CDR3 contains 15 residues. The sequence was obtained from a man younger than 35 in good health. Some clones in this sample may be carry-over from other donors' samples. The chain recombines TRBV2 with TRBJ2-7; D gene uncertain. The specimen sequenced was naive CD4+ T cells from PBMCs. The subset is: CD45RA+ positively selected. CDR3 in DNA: TGTGCCAGCAGTGCCCAAGCGCCTCCGTCCTACGAGCAGTACTTC. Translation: CASSAQAPPSYEQYF.